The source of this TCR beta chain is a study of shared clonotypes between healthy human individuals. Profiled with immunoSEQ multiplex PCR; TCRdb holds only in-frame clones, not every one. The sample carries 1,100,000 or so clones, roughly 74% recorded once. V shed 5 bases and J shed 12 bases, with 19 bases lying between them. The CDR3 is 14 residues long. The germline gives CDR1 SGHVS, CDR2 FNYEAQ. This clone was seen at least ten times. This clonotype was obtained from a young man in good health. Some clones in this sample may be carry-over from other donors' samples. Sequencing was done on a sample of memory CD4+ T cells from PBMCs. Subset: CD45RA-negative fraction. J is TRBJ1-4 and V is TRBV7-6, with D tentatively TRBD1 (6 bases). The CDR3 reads CASSPPGDLVELFF. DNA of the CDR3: TGTGCCAGCAGCCCCCCAGGGGATCTGGTGGAACTGTTTTTT.